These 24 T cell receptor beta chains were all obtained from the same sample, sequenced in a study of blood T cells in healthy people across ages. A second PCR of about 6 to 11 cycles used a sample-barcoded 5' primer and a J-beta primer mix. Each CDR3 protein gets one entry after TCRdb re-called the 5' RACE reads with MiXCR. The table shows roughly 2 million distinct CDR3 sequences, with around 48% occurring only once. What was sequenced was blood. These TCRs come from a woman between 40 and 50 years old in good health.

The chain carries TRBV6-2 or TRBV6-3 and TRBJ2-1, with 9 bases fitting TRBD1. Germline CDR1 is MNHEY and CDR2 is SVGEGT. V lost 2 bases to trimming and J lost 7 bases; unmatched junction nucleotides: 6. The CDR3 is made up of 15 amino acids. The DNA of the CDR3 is TGTGCCAGCAGTTACGTGGACAGGGGCGGGAATGAGCAGTTCTTC. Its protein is CASSYVDRGGNEQFF.

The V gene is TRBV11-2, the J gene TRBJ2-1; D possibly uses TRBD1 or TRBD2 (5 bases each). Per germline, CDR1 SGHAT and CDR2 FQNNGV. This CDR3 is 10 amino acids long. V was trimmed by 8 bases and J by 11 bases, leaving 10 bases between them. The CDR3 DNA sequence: TGTGCCAGCGGCCCGGGGCAGCAGTTCTTC. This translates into CASGPGQQFF.

This CDR3 is CASSVQGANDRVVNEQFF. CDR3 DNA: TGTGCCAGCAGCGTACAGGGGGCGAACGATCGGGTAGTCAATGAGCAGTTCTTC. This sequence joins TRBV7-2 and TRBJ2-1; 9 bases are a match to TRBD1. Germline CDR1 is SGHTA and CDR2 is FQGNSA. The CDR3 totals 18 residues. The V gene end was trimmed by 5 bases and the J gene end by 6 bases; junction bases not matched to a gene: 17.

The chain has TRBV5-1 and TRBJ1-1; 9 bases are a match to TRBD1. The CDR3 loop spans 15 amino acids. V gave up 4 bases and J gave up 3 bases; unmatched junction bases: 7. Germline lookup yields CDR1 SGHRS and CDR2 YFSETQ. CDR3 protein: CASSGKTGGYTEAFF. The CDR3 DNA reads TGCGCCAGCAGCGGAAAGACAGGGGGATACACTGAAGCTTTCTTT. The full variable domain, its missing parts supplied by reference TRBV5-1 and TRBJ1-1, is KAGVTQTPRYLIKTRGQQVTLSCSPISGHRSVSWYQQTPGQGLQFLFEYFSETQRNKGNFPGRFSGRQFSNSRSEMNVSTLELGDSALYLCASSGKTGGYTEAFFGQGTRLTVV.

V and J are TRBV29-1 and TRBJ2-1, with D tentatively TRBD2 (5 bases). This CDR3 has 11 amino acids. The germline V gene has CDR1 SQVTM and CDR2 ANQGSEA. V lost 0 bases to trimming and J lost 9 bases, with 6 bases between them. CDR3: CSVEDGSEQFF. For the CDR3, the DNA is TGCAGCGTTGAAGATGGGAGTGAGCAGTTCTTC.

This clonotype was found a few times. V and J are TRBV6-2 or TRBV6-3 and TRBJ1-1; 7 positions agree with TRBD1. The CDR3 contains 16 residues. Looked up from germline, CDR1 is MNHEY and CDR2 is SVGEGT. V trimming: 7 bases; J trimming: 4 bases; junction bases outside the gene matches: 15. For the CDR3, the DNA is TGTGCCAGCAACGACCAGGGGGAGTACACTAGCACTGAAGCTTTCTTT. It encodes CASNDQGEYTSTEAFF.

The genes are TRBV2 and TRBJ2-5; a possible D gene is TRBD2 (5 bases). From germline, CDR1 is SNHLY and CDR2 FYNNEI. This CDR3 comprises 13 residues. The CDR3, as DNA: TGTGCGAAGAGGGCAGGAGGAGACGAGACCCAGTACTTC. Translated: CAKRAGGDETQYF.

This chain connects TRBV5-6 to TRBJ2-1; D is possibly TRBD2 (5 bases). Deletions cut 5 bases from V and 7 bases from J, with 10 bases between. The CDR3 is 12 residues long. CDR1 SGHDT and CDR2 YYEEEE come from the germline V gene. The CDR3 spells CASRGRRNEQFF. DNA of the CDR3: TGTGCCAGCAGAGGACGGAGGAATGAGCAGTTCTTC. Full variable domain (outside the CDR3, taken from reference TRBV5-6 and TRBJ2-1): DAGVTQSPTHLIKTRGQQVTLRCSPKSGHDTVSWYQQALGQGPQFIFQYYEEEERQRGNFPDRFSGHQFPNYSSELNVNALLLGDSALYLCASRGRRNEQFFGPGTRLTVL.

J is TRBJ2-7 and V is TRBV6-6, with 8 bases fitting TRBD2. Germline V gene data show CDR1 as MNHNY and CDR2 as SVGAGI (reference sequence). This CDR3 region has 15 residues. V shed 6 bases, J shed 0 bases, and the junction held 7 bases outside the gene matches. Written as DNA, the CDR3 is TGTGCCAGCAGCCGCGGGGGGATCAGCTCCTACGAGCAGTACTTC. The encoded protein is CASSRGGISSYEQYF.

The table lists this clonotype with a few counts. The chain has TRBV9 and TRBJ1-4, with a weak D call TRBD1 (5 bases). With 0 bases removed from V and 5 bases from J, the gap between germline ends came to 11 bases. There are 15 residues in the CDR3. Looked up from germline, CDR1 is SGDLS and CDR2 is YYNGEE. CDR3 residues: CASSVDPGLNEKLFF. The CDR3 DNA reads TGTGCCAGCAGCGTAGATCCAGGGCTGAATGAAAAACTGTTTTTT.

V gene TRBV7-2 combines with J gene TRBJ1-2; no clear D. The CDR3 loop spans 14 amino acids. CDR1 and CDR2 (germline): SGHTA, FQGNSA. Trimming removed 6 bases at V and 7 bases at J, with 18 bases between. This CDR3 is CASSFAGSRGGYTF. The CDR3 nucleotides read TGTGCCAGCAGTTTCGCCGGGTCTCGGGGTGGCTACACCTTC.

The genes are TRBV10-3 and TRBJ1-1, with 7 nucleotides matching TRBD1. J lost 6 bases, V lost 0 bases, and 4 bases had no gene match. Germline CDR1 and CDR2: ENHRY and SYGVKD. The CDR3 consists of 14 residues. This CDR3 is CAISESARGSEAFF. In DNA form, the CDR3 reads TGTGCCATCAGTGAGTCGGCCAGGGGGTCTGAAGCTTTCTTT.

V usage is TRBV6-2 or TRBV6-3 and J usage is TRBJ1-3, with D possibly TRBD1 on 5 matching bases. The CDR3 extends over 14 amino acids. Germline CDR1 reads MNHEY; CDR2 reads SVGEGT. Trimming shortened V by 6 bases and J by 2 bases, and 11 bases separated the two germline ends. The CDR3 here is CASSSRQPGNTIYF. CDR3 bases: TGTGCCAGCAGCTCACGACAGCCTGGAAACACCATATATTTT.

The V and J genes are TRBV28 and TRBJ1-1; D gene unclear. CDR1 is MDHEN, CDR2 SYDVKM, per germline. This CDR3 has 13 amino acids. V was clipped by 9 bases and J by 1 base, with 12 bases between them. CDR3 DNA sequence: TGTGCCAGTACAAACACACAGAACACTGAAGCTTTCTTT. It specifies CASTNTQNTEAFF.

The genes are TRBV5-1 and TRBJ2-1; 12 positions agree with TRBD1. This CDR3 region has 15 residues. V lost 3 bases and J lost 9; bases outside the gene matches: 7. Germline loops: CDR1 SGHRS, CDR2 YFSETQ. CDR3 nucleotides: TGCGCCAGCAGCTACGGGACAGGGGGCGAGGGTGAGCAGTTCTTC. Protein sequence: CASSYGTGGEGEQFF.

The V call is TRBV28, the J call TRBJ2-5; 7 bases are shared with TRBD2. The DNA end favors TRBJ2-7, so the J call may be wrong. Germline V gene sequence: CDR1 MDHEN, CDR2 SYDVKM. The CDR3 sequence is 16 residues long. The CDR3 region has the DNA TGTGCCAGCAGTCCGCTTGTCGGACTAGTTATGTACGAGCAGTACTTC. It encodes CASSPLVGLVMYEQYF.

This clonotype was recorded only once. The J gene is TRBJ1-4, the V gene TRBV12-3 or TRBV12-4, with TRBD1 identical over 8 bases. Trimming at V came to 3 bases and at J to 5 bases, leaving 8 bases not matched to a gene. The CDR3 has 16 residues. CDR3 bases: TGTGCCAGCAGTTTTGACAGGGGACCTTTCAATGAAAAACTGTTTTTT. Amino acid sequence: CASSFDRGPFNEKLFF.

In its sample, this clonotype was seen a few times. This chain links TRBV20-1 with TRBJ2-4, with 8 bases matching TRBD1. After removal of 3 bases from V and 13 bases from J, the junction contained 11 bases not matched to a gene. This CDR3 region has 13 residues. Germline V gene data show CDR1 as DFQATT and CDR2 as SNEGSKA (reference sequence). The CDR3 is CSASSQGAGEQYF. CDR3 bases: TGCAGTGCTAGCTCCCAGGGGGCAGGAGAGCAGTACTTC.

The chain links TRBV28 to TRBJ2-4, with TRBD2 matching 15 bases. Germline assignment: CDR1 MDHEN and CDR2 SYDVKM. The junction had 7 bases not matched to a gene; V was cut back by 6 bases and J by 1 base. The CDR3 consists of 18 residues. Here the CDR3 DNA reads TGTGCCAGCAGCCGAGGACTAGCGGGGGGGCTGGCCAAAAACATTCAGTACTTC. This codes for CASSRGLAGGLAKNIQYF.

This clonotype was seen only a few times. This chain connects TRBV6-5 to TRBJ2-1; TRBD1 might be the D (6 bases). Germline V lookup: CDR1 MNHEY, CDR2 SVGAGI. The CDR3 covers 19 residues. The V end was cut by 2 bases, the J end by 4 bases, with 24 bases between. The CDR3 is CASSYRVPRRGGRYNEQFF. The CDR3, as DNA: TGTGCCAGCAGTTACCGAGTGCCACGACGAGGGGGAAGATACAATGAGCAGTTCTTC.

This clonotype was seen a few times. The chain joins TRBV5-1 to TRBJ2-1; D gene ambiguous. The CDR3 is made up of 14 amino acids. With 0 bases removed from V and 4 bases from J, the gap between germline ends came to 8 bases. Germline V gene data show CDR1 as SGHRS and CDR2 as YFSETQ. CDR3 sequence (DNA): TGCGCCAGCAGCTTGGGAGAGGAATACAATGAGCAGTTCTTC. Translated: CASSLGEEYNEQFF. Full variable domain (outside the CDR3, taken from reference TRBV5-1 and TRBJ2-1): KAGVTQTPRYLIKTRGQQVTLSCSPISGHRSVSWYQQTPGQGLQFLFEYFSETQRNKGNFPGRFSGRQFSNSRSEMNVSTLELGDSALYLCASSLGEEYNEQFFGPGTRLTVL.

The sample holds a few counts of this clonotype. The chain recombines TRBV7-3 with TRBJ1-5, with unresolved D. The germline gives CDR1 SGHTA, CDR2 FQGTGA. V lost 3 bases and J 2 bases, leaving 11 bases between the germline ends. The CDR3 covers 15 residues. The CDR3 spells CASSFFGDGNQPQHF. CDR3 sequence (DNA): TGTGCCAGCAGCTTCTTTGGGGATGGCAATCAGCCCCAGCATTTT.

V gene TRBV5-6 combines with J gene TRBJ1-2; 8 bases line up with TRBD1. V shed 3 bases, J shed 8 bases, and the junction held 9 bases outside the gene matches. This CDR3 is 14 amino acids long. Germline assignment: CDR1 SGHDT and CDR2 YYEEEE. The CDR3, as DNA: TGTGCCAGCAGCTCAGTTGGCAGGGGGCGAGGCTACACCTTC. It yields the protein CASSSVGRGRGYTF.

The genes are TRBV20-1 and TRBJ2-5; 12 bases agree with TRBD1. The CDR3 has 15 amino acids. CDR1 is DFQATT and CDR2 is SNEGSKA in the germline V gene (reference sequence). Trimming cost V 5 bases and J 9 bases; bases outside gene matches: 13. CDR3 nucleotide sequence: TGCAGTGCTGAGGGGGGGACAGGGGGCCACCAGCCCCAGTACTTC. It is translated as CSAEGGTGGHQPQYF.